The entry below gives a single T cell receptor beta chain sequence along with its context. The antigen remains unidentified. The data derive from a study of T-cell memory formation after mild COVID-19. Across the whole study: TCR clusters were mostly donor specific.

Whole-study results and caveats: Clones which contracted sat mainly in CM and EM if CD4+, and in EMRA if CD8+. The study found balanced CD4/CD8 in clones contracting day 15 to 85 and a CD4+ lean in later expanders.

This CDR3 spans 12 amino acids. Trimming removed 10 bases at V and 4 bases at J, with 11 bases between. UMIs and sample barcodes were carried by the TCR alpha and TCR beta cDNA libraries that 5'RACE produced using constant-segment primers. TCRdb re-derived calls from the 5' RACE reads in MiXCR, one entry per CDR3 protein. The sample includes some 320,000 distinct CDR3 sequences, 15% to 20% of them seen just once. The chain uses TRBV12-3 or TRBV12-4 and TRBJ1-3; no definite D call. The sequence derives from a man between 18 and 35 years old who had mild COVID-19 (a few samples of this study predate the infection). Cell type and time point are not known. The specimen sequenced was PBMCs or a T cell subset sorted from them (not recorded which). DNA of the CDR3: TGTGCCACCAGGACGGCCGGAAACACCATATATTTT. Translation: CATRTAGNTIYF.